Shown below are 4 T cell receptor beta chains from a single sample sequenced in a study of beta chain features in type 1 diabetes. Findings and caveats of the study: Shorter TCRB CDR3s, moderately but significantly so, marked every one of the four CD4+ subsets in Type 1 diabetes patients.

These receptors' antigens are unknown. Expressed TCRB transcripts were sequenced because the entire RNA isolate underwent reverse transcription. Profiling relied on immunoSEQ multiplex PCR, and the TCRdb table lists in-frame clones only, not all of them. In the table there are 600,000 to 700,000 clones, roughly 12% of which are singletons. The sequenced material came from naive CD4+ T cells from blood. These receptors were obtained from a man aged 18 to 29 with type 1 diabetes.

The genes are TRBV2 and TRBJ1-2; D is possibly TRBD1 (5 bases). The V end lost 4 bases, the J end lost 5 bases, and 11 bases lay between the germline ends. There are 13 residues in the CDR3. Germline V gives CDR1 SNHLY, CDR2 FYNNEI. CDR3 region: CASSGGRVYGYTF. DNA of the CDR3: TGTGCCAGCAGTGGAGGCAGGGTGTATGGCTACACCTTC.

The V call is TRBV9, the J call TRBJ1-5; no clear D. The germline V and J ends were trimmed by 3 bases and 3 bases, with 13 bases remaining between them. The germline gives CDR1 SGDLS, CDR2 YYNGEE. CDR3 length: 15 amino acids. The CDR3 region has the DNA TGTGCCAGCAGCGGGACCCCTGGGGTCAATCAGCCCCAGCATTTT. This sequence encodes CASSGTPGVNQPQHF.

This clone was seen a few times. The chain joins TRBV19 to TRBJ1-5; D is unclear. V dropped 2 bases and J dropped 2 bases, with 10 bases sitting between them. The germline gives CDR1 LNHDA, CDR2 SQIVND (reference sequence). There are 15 residues in the CDR3. CDR3 protein: CASSITQLGNQPQHF. The CDR3 DNA reads TGTGCCAGTAGTATAACCCAGTTAGGCAATCAGCCCCAGCATTTT.

This clone has only a few counts. The gene calls are TRBV7-9 and TRBJ2-5, with a tentative D call TRBD2 (5 bases). The V gene's germline CDR1 is SEHNR and CDR2 FQNEAQ (reference sequence). CDR3 length: 13 residues. V lost 8 bases and J 2 bases, leaving 12 bases between the germline ends. For the CDR3, the DNA is TGTGCCAGCCCATCCGGGAATCAAGAGACCCAGTACTTC. The encoded protein is CASPSGNQETQYF. Complete variable domain (other parts from reference TRBV7-9 and TRBJ2-5): DTGVSQNPRHKITKRGQNVTFRCDPISEHNRLYWYRQTLGQGPEFLTYFQNEAQLEKSRLLSDRFSAERPKGSFSTLEIQRTEQGDSAMYLCASPSGNQETQYFGPGTRLLVL.